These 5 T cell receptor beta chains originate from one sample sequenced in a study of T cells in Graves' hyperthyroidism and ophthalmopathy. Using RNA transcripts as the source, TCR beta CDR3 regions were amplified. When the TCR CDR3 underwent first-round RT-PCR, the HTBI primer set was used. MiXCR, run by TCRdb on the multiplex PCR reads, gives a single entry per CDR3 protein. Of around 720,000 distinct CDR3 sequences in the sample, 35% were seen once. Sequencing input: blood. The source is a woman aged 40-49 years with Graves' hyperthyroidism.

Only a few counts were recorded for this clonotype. The DNA for the CDR3 is TGTGCCAGCAGTTACTCTACAGGCCGCTGGGAGCAGTACTTC. Amino acids: CASSYSTGRWEQYF. V is TRBV6-5 and J is TRBJ2-7, with D possibly matching TRBD1 (5 bases). CDR3 length: 14 residues. V gave up 0 bases and J gave up 7 bases, with 13 bases separating them. The germline V gene encodes CDR1 MNHEY and CDR2 SVGAGI.

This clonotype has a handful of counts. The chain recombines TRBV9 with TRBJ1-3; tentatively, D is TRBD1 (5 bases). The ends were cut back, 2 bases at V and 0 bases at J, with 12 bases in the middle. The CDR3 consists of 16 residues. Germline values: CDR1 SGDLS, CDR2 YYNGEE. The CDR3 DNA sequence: TGTGCCAGCAGCGTTGTGGGGGACGTCTCTGGAAACACCATATATTTT. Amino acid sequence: CASSVVGDVSGNTIYF. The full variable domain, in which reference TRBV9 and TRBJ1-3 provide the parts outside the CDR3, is DSGVTQTPKHLITATGQRVTLRCSPRSGDLSVYWYQQSLDQGLQFLIQYYNGEERAKGNILERFSAQQFPDLHSELNLSSLELGDSALYFCASSVVGDVSGNTIYFGEGSWLTVV.

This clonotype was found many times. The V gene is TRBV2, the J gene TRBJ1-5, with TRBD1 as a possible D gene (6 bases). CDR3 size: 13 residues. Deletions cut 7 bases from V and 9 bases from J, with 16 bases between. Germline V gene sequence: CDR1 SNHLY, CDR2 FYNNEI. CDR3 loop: CASTSDSVRPQHF. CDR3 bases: TGTGCCAGCACCTCGGACAGTGTACGGCCCCAGCATTTT.

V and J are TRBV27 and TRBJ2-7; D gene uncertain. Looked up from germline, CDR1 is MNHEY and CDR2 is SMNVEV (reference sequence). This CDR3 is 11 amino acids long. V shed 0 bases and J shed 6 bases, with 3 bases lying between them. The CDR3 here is CASSLSLEQYF. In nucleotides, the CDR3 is TGTGCCAGCAGTTTATCACTCGAGCAGTACTTC.

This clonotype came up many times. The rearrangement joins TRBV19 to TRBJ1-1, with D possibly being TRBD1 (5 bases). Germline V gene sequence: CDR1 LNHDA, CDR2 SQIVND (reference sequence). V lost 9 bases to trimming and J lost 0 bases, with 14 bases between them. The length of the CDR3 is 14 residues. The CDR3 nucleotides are TGTGCCAGCTCGACAGAAGCTTTGAACACTGAAGCTTTCTTT. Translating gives CASSTEALNTEAFF.